The clone carrying this T cell receptor beta chain was observed at least ten times. Its matching antigen is unknown. The CDR3 regions of TCR beta were amplified from RNA transcripts. In the first-round RT-PCR of the TCR CDR3, the HTBI primer set was used. Each CDR3 protein is one row after TCRdb ran MiXCR on the multiplex PCR reads. The sample shows approximately 610,000 distinct CDR3 sequences, roughly 15% of them seen only once. Duration under 3 months, a NOSPECS grade of at least 4, and a Clinical Activity Score of at least 3 characterized the ophthalmopathy patients. On the basis of clinical symptoms, serum thyroxine and TRAb, thyroid ultrasound and orbital computed tomography, diagnoses were made. This sample was included in a study of T cells in Graves' hyperthyroidism and ophthalmopathy. CDR1 is SGHDN, CDR2 FVKESK, per germline. V shed 3 bases, J shed 5 bases, and the junction held 6 bases outside the gene matches. The CDR3 is 15 amino acids.

Study-level results: In the blood, most expanded thyroid clonotypes above 0.001 appeared as well.

The sequence derives from a woman aged 40 to 49 with Graves' ophthalmopathy. The sample comprised blood. The V gene is TRBV14, the J gene TRBJ2-5, with TRBD1 matching over 10 bases. The CDR3 coding sequence is TGTGCCAGCAGCCACGGAGGACAGGGGGTCGAGACCCAGTACTTC. Translated, it gives CASSHGGQGVETQYF.